Below, 27 T cell receptor beta chains from the same sample are listed, as sequenced in a study of T cells in localized non-small cell lung cancer. Some clones are missing from TCRdb's copy, which holds only in-frame ones; the method was immunoSEQ multiplex PCR. Counted here are around 15,000 clones, over 85% occurring once; the ten biggest clones make up under 3%. The sequencing here drew on peripheral blood mononuclear cells, taken before any cancer treatment. The source of these receptors is a man between 35 and 75 years old with stage III lung adenocarcinoma.

The chain combines TRBV5-1 with TRBJ1-4; no definite D call. The germline V and J ends were trimmed by 0 bases and 8 bases, with 17 bases remaining between them. The CDR3 length is 16 residues. CDR1 is SGHRS, CDR2 YFSETQ, per germline. This CDR3 reads CASSLGNARVGEKLFF. As DNA, the CDR3 is TGCGCCAGCAGCTTGGGGAATGCGAGGGTAGGGGAAAAACTGTTTTTT.

This sequence joins TRBV5-6 and TRBJ1-1; TRBD1 matches 8 bases. The V gene's germline CDR1 is SGHDT and CDR2 YYEEEE. This CDR3 spans 14 amino acids. Losses at the gene ends were 0 bases for V and 4 bases for J; bases not matched to a gene: 2. The CDR3 is CASSLGTGSTEAFF. For the CDR3, the DNA is TGTGCCAGCAGCTTGGGGACAGGGAGCACTGAAGCTTTCTTT.

This clone occurred once. CDR3 nucleotides: TGTGCCAGCAGTTTTTTCGGGGGCACAGATACGCAGTATTTT. Amino acids: CASSFFGGTDTQYF. This chain links TRBV27 with TRBJ2-3, with a tentative D call TRBD2 (5 bases). V was shortened by 3 bases and J by 1 base, with 8 bases between the two germline ends. Looked up from germline, CDR1 is MNHEY and CDR2 is SMNVEV (reference sequence). There are 14 residues in the CDR3.

V is TRBV19 and J is TRBJ2-1; the match to TRBD2 covers 12 bases. Germline-derived CDR1 and CDR2 are LNHDA and SQIVND (reference sequence). The CDR3 runs 16 residues. J gave up 8 bases and V 4 bases, and 9 bases lay outside the gene matches. The DNA of the CDR3 is TGTGCCAGTAGTACTAGCGGGAGGGCCGCGGGCGATGAGCAGTTCTTC. It translates to CASSTSGRAAGDEQFF.

The rearrangement joins TRBV7-9 to TRBJ2-1; the D gene is possibly TRBD2 (6 bases). V shed 5 bases and J shed 2 bases, with 13 bases lying between them. This CDR3 comprises 15 residues. Looked up from germline, CDR1 is SEHNR and CDR2 is FQNEAQ (reference sequence). Here the CDR3 reads CASSPSGLAYNEQFF. CDR3 in DNA: TGTGCCAGCAGCCCAAGCGGGTTGGCCTACAATGAGCAGTTCTTC.

V usage is TRBV6-9 and J usage is TRBJ1-2, with 7 positions matching TRBD1. The CDR3 has 13 residues. The V gene end was trimmed by 5 bases and the J gene end by 4 bases; junction bases not matched to a gene: 4. Germline V gene lookup returns CDR1 MNHGY and CDR2 SVAAGI. The CDR3 DNA sequence: TGTGCCAGCAGTCCAGGGGGGGGCTATGGCTACACCTTC. Protein sequence: CASSPGGGYGYTF.

V gene TRBV5-1 combines with J gene TRBJ2-3; 8 positions match TRBD2. The CDR3 consists of 13 residues. With V trimmed by 1 base and J by 6 bases, 1 base remained unmatched. CDR1 is SGHRS, CDR2 YFSETQ, per germline. The CDR3 region is CASSLRLADTQYF. The CDR3 DNA follows: TGCGCCAGCAGCTTGCGACTAGCGGATACGCAGTATTTT.

The chain has TRBV19 and TRBJ1-2; D may be TRBD1 (5 bases). V dropped 2 bases and J dropped 8 bases, with 12 bases sitting between them. Per germline, CDR1 LNHDA and CDR2 SQIVND (reference sequence). The CDR3 has 13 residues. Here the CDR3 DNA reads TGTGCCAGTAGTATAAGGAAGGGGCACGGCTACACCTTC. It codes for CASSIRKGHGYTF.

This sequence joins TRBV18 and TRBJ2-7; 11 nucleotides line up with TRBD2. Germline loops: CDR1 KGHSH, CDR2 LQKENI. The CDR3 length is 15 residues. V shed 3 bases, J shed 3 bases, and the junction held 4 bases outside the gene matches. This chain's CDR3 is CASSPGLAGRYEQYF. The CDR3 nucleotides are TGTGCCAGCTCACCCGGACTAGCGGGTCGCTACGAGCAGTACTTC.

V usage is TRBV7-2 and J usage is TRBJ2-1; TRBD2 matches 7 bases. Germline-derived CDR1 and CDR2 are SGHTA and FQGNSA. The CDR3 totals 15 residues. The junction had 6 bases not matched to a gene; V was cut back by 3 bases and J by 4 bases. The CDR3 DNA is TGTGCCAGCAGCTTTTCGGCTAGCGGTTACAATGAGCAGTTCTTC. Translation gives CASSFSASGYNEQFF.

The chain recombines TRBV6-5 with TRBJ1-1; 7 bases fit TRBD1. Trimming removed 6 bases from V and 6 bases from J; junction bases left unmatched: 13. CDR3 length: 15 residues. Germline assignment: CDR1 MNHEY and CDR2 SVGAGI. This CDR3 is CASRNDRVEYSEAFF. The CDR3, as DNA: TGTGCCAGCAGGAATGACAGGGTTGAGTATTCTGAAGCTTTCTTT.

This clone has a handful of counts. V and J are TRBV6-8 and TRBJ2-3; 8 nucleotides align to TRBD2. Per germline, CDR1 MNHGY and CDR2 SAAAGT. The CDR3 has 14 amino acids. Trimming cost V 5 bases and J 4 bases; bases outside gene matches: 5. The CDR3: CASSHGREADTQYF. DNA for the CDR3: TGTGCCAGCAGTCACGGGAGGGAGGCAGATACGCAGTATTTT.

This clone was seen a few times. The junction departs from the called germline gene at one end, perhaps through a read error. The chain recombines TRBV25-1 with TRBJ1-4; D is unresolved. This CDR3 region has 9 residues. CDR1 and CDR2 (germline): MGHDK, SYGVNS. CDR3 in DNA: TGTGCCAGCAGGAAGGACGGTTCTTTT. It translates to CASRKDGSF.

The gene calls are TRBV27 and TRBJ2-7; 10 nucleotides agree with TRBD2. This CDR3 comprises 15 residues. Trimming at V came to 4 bases and at J to 7 bases, leaving 10 bases not matched to a gene. Germline CDR1 reads MNHEY; CDR2 reads SMNVEV (reference sequence). As DNA, the CDR3 is TGTGCCAGCAGTTCCCTCTTAGCGGGAGGTTATGAGCAGTACTTC. Residues: CASSSLLAGGYEQYF.

This rearrangement joins TRBV20-1 to TRBJ2-7; D is ambiguous. The CDR3 runs to 11 residues. The V and J ends lost 5 bases and 4 bases respectively, with 9 bases between them. Germline CDR1 reads DFQATT; CDR2 reads SNEGSKA (reference sequence). CDR3 coding DNA: TGCAGTGCTGGGTCAAAATACGAGCAGTACTTC. Residues: CSAGSKYEQYF.

The chain uses TRBV15 and TRBJ1-1; D is unresolved. Trimming removed 2 bases from V and 0 bases from J, with 13 bases in between. The CDR3 is 16 residues long. Germline CDR1 and CDR2: LNHNV and YYDKDF (reference sequence). This CDR3 reads CATSRLLLGMNTEAFF. In DNA, the CDR3 is TGTGCCACCAGCAGACTACTTCTTGGGATGAACACTGAAGCTTTCTTT.

This clone was detected once. The chain recombines TRBV30 with TRBJ1-2; D is possibly TRBD1 (5 bases). Germline loops: CDR1 GTSNPN, CDR2 SVGIG (reference sequence). The V end was cut by 5 bases, the J end by 5 bases, with 12 bases between. This CDR3 is 12 amino acids long. CDR3 sequence: CAWQGEEYGYTF. CDR3 DNA: TGTGCCTGGCAGGGAGAAGAATATGGCTACACCTTC.

CDR3 in amino acids: CATSRDRGTGMTVTYEQYF. The CDR3, as DNA: TGTGCCACCAGCAGAGATCGAGGGACAGGGATGACGGTCACCTACGAGCAGTACTTC. V and J are TRBV15 and TRBJ2-7, with 9 bases lining up with TRBD1. Trimming cost V 0 bases and J 2 bases; bases outside gene matches: 14. Germline V CDR1 and CDR2: LNHNV, YYDKDF (reference sequence). CDR3 length equals 19 residues.

Only one count was recorded for this clone. This rearrangement joins TRBV5-6 to TRBJ1-2; D is possibly TRBD1 (6 bases). V was pared by 4 bases and J by 2 bases, with 21 bases between. The CDR3 extends over 17 amino acids. Germline lookup yields CDR1 SGHDT and CDR2 YYEEEE. The DNA of the CDR3 is TGTGCCAGCAGCCCGACAGGCCAAGTCCGCTTCAACTATGGCTACACCTTC. Translating gives CASSPTGQVRFNYGYTF.

The chain couples TRBV4-1 to TRBJ1-2; unclear D gene. The CDR3 has 19 residues. V lost 3 bases and J 8 bases, leaving 31 bases between the germline ends. CDR1 and CDR2 (germline): MGHRA, YSYEKL. The CDR3 spells CASSQEGSGQYLAMGGYTF. The DNA of the CDR3 is TGCGCCAGCAGCCAGGAAGGGTCGGGCCAATATCTGGCCATGGGGGGCTACACCTTC.

The chain is built from TRBV18 and TRBJ1-6; 7 bases agree with TRBD1. The V gene's germline CDR1 is KGHSH and CDR2 LQKENI. Trimming at V came to 3 bases and at J to 7 bases, leaving 9 bases not matched to a gene. The CDR3 totals 16 residues. CDR3: CASSPDPPTGNSPLHF. In DNA form, the CDR3 reads TGTGCCAGCTCACCGGATCCCCCGACAGGGAATTCACCCCTCCACTTT.

The J gene is TRBJ1-2, the V gene TRBV19; 8 nucleotides agree with TRBD1. V lost 6 bases, J lost 4 bases, and 7 bases stayed unmatched. The CDR3 extends over 14 amino acids. CDR1 is LNHDA, CDR2 SQIVND, per germline (reference sequence). The CDR3 loop is CASSPGTGFYGYTF. DNA of the CDR3: TGTGCCAGTAGCCCCGGGACAGGATTCTATGGCTACACCTTC.

V gene TRBV29-1 combines with J gene TRBJ2-3, with 7 positions matching TRBD1. This CDR3 spans 13 amino acids. Germline-derived CDR1 and CDR2 are SQVTM and ANQGSEA. Losses at the gene ends were 2 bases for V and 2 bases for J; bases not matched to a gene: 1. The CDR3 loop is CSVEKGATDTQYF. CDR3 nucleotide sequence: TGCAGCGTTGAAAAGGGGGCCACAGATACGCAGTATTTT.

In this sample, this clone turned up once. This sequence joins TRBV27 and TRBJ2-7; D remains unclear. This CDR3 is built from 13 residues. CDR1 is MNHEY, CDR2 SMNVEV, per germline (reference sequence). Trimming stripped 3 bases from V and 7 bases from J, with 13 bases between. The CDR3 DNA is TGTGCCAGCAGTTTTCGGGCCTATGGGGAGCAGTACTTC. Residues: CASSFRAYGEQYF.

The chain combines TRBV6-1 with TRBJ2-1, with 10 bases fitting TRBD2. The V gene end was trimmed by 3 bases and the J gene end by 7 bases; junction bases not matched to a gene: 3. There are 14 residues in the CDR3. Germline V gives CDR1 MNHNS, CDR2 SASEGT. CDR3 loop: CASSDTSGVNEQFF. The CDR3 region has the DNA TGTGCCAGCAGTGATACTAGCGGGGTGAATGAGCAGTTCTTC.

V usage is TRBV5-1 and J usage is TRBJ2-7; D not certain. V lost 0 bases to trimming and J lost 2 bases, with 3 bases between them. This CDR3 has 12 residues. Germline lookup yields CDR1 SGHRS and CDR2 YFSETQ. Here the CDR3 DNA reads TGCGCCAGCAGCTTGGATGCCTACGAGCAGTACTTC. It is translated as CASSLDAYEQYF.

This chain connects TRBV19 to TRBJ1-4, with no clear D. The CDR3 contains 13 residues. V was pared by 6 bases and J by 8 bases, with 13 bases between. Germline CDR1 LNHDA, CDR2 SQIVND (reference sequence). CDR3 amino acids: CASRRDLAEKLFF. The CDR3 DNA follows: TGTGCCAGTAGGAGAGACCTTGCGGAAAAACTGTTTTTT.